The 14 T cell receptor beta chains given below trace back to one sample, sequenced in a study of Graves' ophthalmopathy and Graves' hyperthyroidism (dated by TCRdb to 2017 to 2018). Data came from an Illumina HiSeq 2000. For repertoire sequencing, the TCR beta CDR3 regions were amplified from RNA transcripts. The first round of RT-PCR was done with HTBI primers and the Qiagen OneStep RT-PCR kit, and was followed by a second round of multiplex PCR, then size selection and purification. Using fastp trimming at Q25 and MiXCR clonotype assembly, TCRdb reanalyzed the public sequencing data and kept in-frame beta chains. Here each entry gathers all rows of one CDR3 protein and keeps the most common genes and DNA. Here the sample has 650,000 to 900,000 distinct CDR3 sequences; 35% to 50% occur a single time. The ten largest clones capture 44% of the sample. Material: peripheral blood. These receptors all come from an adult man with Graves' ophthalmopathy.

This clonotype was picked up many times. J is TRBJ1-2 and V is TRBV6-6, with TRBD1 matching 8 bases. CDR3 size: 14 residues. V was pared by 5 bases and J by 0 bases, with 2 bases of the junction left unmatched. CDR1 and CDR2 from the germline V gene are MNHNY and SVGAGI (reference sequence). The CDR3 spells CASSAGQANYGYTF. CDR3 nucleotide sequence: TGTGCCAGCAGTGCGGGACAGGCTAACTATGGCTACACCTTC.

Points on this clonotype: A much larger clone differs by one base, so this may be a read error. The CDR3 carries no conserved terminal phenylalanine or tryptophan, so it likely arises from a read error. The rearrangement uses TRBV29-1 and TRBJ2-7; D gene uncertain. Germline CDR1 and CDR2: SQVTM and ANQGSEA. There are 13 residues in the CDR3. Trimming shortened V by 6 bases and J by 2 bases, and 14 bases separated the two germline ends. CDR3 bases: TGCAGCGTCCTCGAAGATGGGACCTACGAGCAGTACCTC. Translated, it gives CSVLEDGTYEQYL.

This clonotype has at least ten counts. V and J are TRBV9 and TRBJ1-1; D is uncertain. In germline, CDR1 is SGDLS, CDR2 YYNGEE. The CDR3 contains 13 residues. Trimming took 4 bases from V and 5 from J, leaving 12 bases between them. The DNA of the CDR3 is TGTGCCAGCAGCCCACCTGATGGGACTGAAGCTTTCTTT. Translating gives CASSPPDGTEAFF.

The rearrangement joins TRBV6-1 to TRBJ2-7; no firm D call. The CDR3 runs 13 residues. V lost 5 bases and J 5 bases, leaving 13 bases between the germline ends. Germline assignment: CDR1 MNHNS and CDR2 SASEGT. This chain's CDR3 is CASSSTAVHEQYF. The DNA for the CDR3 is TGTGCCAGCAGTTCGACCGCGGTACACGAGCAGTACTTC.

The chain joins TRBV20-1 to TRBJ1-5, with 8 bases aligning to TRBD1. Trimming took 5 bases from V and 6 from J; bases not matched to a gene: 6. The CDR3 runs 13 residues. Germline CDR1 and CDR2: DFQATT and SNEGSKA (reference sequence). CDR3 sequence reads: CSALDRVGQPQHF. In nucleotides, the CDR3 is TGCAGTGCTCTGGACAGGGTGGGTCAGCCCCAGCATTTT.

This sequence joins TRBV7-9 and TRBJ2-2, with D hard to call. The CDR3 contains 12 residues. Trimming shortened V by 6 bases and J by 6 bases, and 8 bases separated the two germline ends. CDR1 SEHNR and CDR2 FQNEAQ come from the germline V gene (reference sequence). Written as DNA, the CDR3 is TGTGCCAGCAGTCCCTGGTCCGGGGAGCTGTTTTTT. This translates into CASSPWSGELFF. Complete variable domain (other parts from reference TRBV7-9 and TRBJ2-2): DTGVSQNPRHKITKRGQNVTFRCDPISEHNRLYWYRQTLGQGPEFLTYFQNEAQLEKSRLLSDRFSAERPKGSFSTLEIQRTEQGDSAMYLCASSPWSGELFFGEGSRLTVL.

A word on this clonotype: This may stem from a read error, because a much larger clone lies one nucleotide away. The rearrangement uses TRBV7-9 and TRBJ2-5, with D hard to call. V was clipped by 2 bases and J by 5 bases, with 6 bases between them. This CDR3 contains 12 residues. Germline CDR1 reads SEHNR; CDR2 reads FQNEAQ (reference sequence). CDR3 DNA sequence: TGTGCCAGCAGCTTATGTCGGGAGACCCAGTACTTC. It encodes CASSLCRETQYF.

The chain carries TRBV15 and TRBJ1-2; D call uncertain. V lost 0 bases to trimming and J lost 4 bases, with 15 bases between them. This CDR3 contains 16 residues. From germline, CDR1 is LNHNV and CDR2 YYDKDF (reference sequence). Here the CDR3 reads CATSRDRTSAGYGYTF. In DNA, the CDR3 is TGTGCCACCAGCAGAGATAGGACTTCGGCGGGCTATGGCTACACCTTC.

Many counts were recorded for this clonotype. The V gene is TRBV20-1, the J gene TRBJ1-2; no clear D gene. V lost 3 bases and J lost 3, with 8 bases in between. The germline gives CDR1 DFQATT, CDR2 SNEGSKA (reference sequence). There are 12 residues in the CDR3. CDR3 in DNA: TGCAGTGCTAGTAATCTGGACTATGGCTACACCTTC. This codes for CSASNLDYGYTF.

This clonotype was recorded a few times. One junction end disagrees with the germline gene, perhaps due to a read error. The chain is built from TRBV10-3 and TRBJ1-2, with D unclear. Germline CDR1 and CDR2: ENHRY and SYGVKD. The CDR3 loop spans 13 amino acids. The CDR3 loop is CASSEAAGYGYTF. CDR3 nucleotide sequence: TGTGCCAGCAGTGAAGCCGCTGGGTATGGCTACACCTTC.

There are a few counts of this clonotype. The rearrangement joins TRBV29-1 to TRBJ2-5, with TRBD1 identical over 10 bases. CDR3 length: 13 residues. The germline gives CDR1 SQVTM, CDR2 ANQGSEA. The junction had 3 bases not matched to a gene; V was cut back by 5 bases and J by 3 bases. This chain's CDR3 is CSVRTGGEETQYF. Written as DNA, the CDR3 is TGCAGCGTTCGGACAGGGGGAGAAGAGACCCAGTACTTC.

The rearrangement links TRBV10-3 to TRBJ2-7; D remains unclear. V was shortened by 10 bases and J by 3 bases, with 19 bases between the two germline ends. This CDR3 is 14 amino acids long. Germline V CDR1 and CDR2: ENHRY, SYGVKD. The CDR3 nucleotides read TGTGCCAGCCGTGTCGTCCCAAGTGGCTACGAGCAGTACTTC. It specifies CASRVVPSGYEQYF.

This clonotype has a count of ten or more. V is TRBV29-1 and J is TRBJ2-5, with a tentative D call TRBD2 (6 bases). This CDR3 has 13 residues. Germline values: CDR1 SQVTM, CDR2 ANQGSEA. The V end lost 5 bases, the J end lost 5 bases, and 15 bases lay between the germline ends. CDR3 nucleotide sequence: TGCAGCGTTCGCCGGGGACTGCGGGAGACCCAGTACTTC. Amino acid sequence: CSVRRGLRETQYF.

Written as DNA, the CDR3 is TGTGCCAGTAGTATGTGGGACAGGCGCCGTAACTATGGCTACACCTTC. It translates to CASSMWDRRRNYGYTF. The chain combines TRBV19 with TRBJ1-2, with 8 bases identical to TRBD1. Germline V gives CDR1 LNHDA, CDR2 SQIVND (reference sequence). This CDR3 comprises 16 residues. V shed 3 bases and J 1 base; nucleotides not matched to a gene: 7.